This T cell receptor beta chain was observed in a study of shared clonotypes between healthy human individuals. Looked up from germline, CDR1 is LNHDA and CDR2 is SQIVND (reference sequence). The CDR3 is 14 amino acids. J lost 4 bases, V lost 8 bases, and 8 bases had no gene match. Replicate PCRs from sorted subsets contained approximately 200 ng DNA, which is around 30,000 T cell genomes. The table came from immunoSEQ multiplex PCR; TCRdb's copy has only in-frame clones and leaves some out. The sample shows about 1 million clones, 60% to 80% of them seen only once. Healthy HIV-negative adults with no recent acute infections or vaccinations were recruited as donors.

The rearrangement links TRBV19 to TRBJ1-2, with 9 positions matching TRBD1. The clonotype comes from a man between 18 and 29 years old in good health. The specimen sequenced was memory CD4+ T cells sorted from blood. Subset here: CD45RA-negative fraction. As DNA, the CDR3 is TGTGCCAGTGGAGACCCGGGACAGGGCTATGGCTACACCTTC. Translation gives CASGDPGQGYGYTF.